Presented here are 14 T cell receptor beta chains from one specimen sequenced in a study of blood T cell repertoires in COVID-19. Libraries were prepared by immunoSEQ multiplex PCR; TCRdb keeps only in-frame clonotypes and omits some of them. The sample contains under 150,000 clones, approximately 85% of which appear only once. The specimen was peripheral blood. The origin of the receptors is a man of 80 years or more with acute or convalescent COVID-19.

The chain combines TRBV13 with TRBJ2-1; TRBD2 matches at 14 bases. The CDR3 consists of 20 residues. The V and J ends lost 5 bases and 4 bases, in that order; junction bases with no gene match: 16. Germline values: CDR1 PRHDT, CDR2 FYEKMQ (reference sequence). Written as DNA, the CDR3 is TGTGCCAGCAGCCCTAGTCGCGGGGGACTAGCGGGAGTGGGGTACAATGAGCAGTTCTTC. Protein: CASSPSRGGLAGVGYNEQFF.

The table lists this clone with a count of one. This chain links TRBV20-1 with TRBJ1-1; D is ambiguous. Per germline, CDR1 DFQATT and CDR2 SNEGSKA (reference sequence). The length of the CDR3 is 11 residues. Trimming left V 0 bases short and J 5 bases short, with 4 bases between. CDR3 sequence reads: CSARDGTEAFF. DNA for the CDR3: TGCAGTGCTAGAGACGGGACTGAAGCTTTCTTT.

The chain uses TRBV2 and TRBJ2-1; the match to TRBD2 covers 15 bases. There are 16 residues in the CDR3. The ends lost 4 bases at V and 4 bases at J; junction bases unmatched: 2. Germline V CDR1 and CDR2: SNHLY, FYNNEI. The CDR3 DNA reads as TGTGCCAGCAGTGGCGGACTAGCGGGGGGGTACAATGAGCAGTTCTTC. Translating gives CASSGGLAGGYNEQFF.

CDR3 nucleotide sequence: TGTGCCAGCAGCGTAGAAAGCGTGGAGCAGTTCTTC. Translation: CASSVESVEQFF. The V and J genes are TRBV9 and TRBJ2-1; no clear D gene. The germline V gene has CDR1 SGDLS and CDR2 YYNGEE. This CDR3 is built from 12 residues. V dropped 0 bases and J dropped 10 bases, with 8 bases sitting between them. Supplemented by reference TRBV9 and TRBJ2-1, the full variable domain reads DSGVTQTPKHLITATGQRVTLRCSPRSGDLSVYWYQQSLDQGLQFLIQYYNGEERAKGNILERFSAQQFPDLHSELNLSSLELGDSALYFCASSVESVEQFFGPGTRLTVL.

There are a few counts of this clone. V and J are TRBV3-1 (or the pseudogene TRBV3-2) and TRBJ1-3; 7 positions agree with TRBD1. The CDR3 is 17 residues long. Germline CDR1 reads LGHDT; CDR2 reads YNNKEL (reference sequence). The V and J ends lost 0 bases and 1 base, in that order; junction bases with no gene match: 6. The CDR3 sequence is CASSQDTGTVSGNTIYF. CDR3 DNA: TGTGCCAGCAGCCAAGATACGGGGACAGTTTCTGGAAACACCATATATTTT.

The J gene is TRBJ1-6, the V gene TRBV28; TRBD1 aligns across 11 bases. V lost 4 bases and J lost 3; bases outside the gene matches: 2. The CDR3 extends over 16 amino acids. The germline CDR1 and CDR2 sequences are MDHEN and SYDVKM. This chain's CDR3 is CASSSDRGHYNSPLHF. The CDR3 region has the DNA TGTGCCAGCAGTTCGGACAGGGGGCACTATAATTCACCCCTCCACTTT.

This clone was recorded once. This chain uses TRBV3-1 (or the pseudogene TRBV3-2) with TRBJ2-1; D ambiguous. The V end lost 1 base, the J end lost 6 bases, and 10 bases lay between the germline ends. This CDR3 has 14 amino acids. Germline loops: CDR1 LGHDT, CDR2 YNNKEL (reference sequence). In nucleotides, the CDR3 is TGTGCCAGCAGCCAAGCGTTATCTAGCAATGAGCAGTTCTTC. It is translated as CASSQALSSNEQFF.

The chain uses TRBV5-8 and TRBJ1-6; D not resolved. The length of the CDR3 is 15 residues. V was clipped by 0 bases and J by 0 bases, with 4 bases between them. Germline V gene data show CDR1 as SGHTS and CDR2 as YDEGEE. The CDR3 here is CASSLVSSYNSPLHF. Here the CDR3 DNA reads TGTGCCAGCAGCTTGGTCAGCTCCTATAATTCACCCCTCCACTTT.

V and J are TRBV24-1 and TRBJ2-2, with D perhaps TRBD1 (5 bases). V was trimmed by 4 bases and J by 6 bases, leaving 8 bases between them. Germline assignment: CDR1 KGHDR and CDR2 SFDVKD. This CDR3 contains 13 residues. As DNA, the CDR3 is TGTGCCACCAGTGACGCAGGGTCCGGGGAGCTGTTTTTT. Protein product: CATSDAGSGELFF.

This clone was seen more than once but under ten times. The CDR3 DNA follows: TGTGCCATCAGTAAGACAGGGGCGCCGATGAACACTGAAGCTTTCTTT. It encodes CAISKTGAPMNTEAFF. V is TRBV10-3 and J is TRBJ1-1; 8 bases are shared with TRBD1. Looked up from germline, CDR1 is ENHRY and CDR2 is SYGVKD. The CDR3 runs to 16 residues. The junction had 8 bases not matched to a gene; V was cut back by 5 bases and J by 0 bases.

Notes on this clone: Other DNA sequences of this sample code for an identical CDR3. The CDR3 DNA sequence: TGTGCCAGCAGTGAACAGGGTAACACTGAAGCTTTCTTT. Encoded protein: CASSEQGNTEAFF. V is TRBV2 and J is TRBJ1-1, with a weak D call TRBD1 (5 bases). The germline V and J ends were trimmed by 2 bases and 2 bases, with 6 bases remaining between them. The germline gives CDR1 SNHLY, CDR2 FYNNEI. CDR3 length: 13 amino acids.

For this clone: Since no conserved phenylalanine or tryptophan closes the CDR3, a read error is the likely cause. It is unclear where the CDR3 begins or ends on the DNA, so no DNA is shown, and the CDR3 is as TCRdb lists it. The rearrangement links TRBV6-5 to TRBJ1-1; the table's D gene call, TRBD1, was not cross checked with the DNA. Per germline, CDR1 MNHEY and CDR2 SVGAGI. Termini included, the CDR3 measures 13 amino acids. This CDR3 reads CASSNPGQAILLL.

The J gene is TRBJ2-1, the V gene TRBV12-3 or TRBV12-4; D is unresolved. The CDR3 is 11 residues long. Trimming took 3 bases from V and 10 from J, leaving 7 bases between them. CDR3 region: CASSFLDEQFF. DNA of the CDR3: TGTGCCAGCAGTTTCCTAGACGAGCAGTTCTTC.

V usage is TRBV5-8 and J usage is TRBJ1-4; unclear D gene. CDR1 SGHTS and CDR2 YDEGEE come from the germline V gene. The CDR3 is 15 amino acids. V was shortened by 0 bases and J by 8 bases, with 14 bases between the two germline ends. In DNA form, the CDR3 reads TGTGCCAGCAGCTTGGGAGCCCATCCGAGGGAAAAACTGTTTTTT. Amino acid sequence: CASSLGAHPREKLFF.